What follows is one T cell receptor beta chain and its context. V lost 5 bases to trimming and J lost 5 bases, with 18 bases between them. In germline, CDR1 is LNHDA, CDR2 SQIVND (reference sequence). This CDR3 has 16 residues. The data are from a study of blood T cell repertoires in COVID-19. Repertoires were generated with immunoSEQ multiplex PCR, while TCRdb's copy carries only in-frame clones and drops some. The sample records under 70,000 clones, roughly 84% being singletons. V is TRBV19 and J is TRBJ1-4; possibly TRBD1 for D (6 bases). The receptor comes from a young woman with acute or convalescent COVID-19. Sequencing was carried out using peripheral blood. The CDR3 bases are TGTGCCAGTAGTGGGGGCAGATACAGCGGAAATGAAAAACTGTTTTTT. It encodes CASSGGRYSGNEKLFF.